Listed below are T cell receptor beta chains from one sample, sequenced in a study of cytomegalovirus exposure and HLA in healthy donors. Repertoires were generated with immunoSEQ multiplex PCR, while TCRdb's copy carries only in-frame clones and drops some. The sample consists of around 50,000 clones, about 78% of them appearing once. The material sequenced was PBMCs. These TCRs come from a young man in good health and CMV-seropositive. Each CDR3 is given with its conserved first and last residue. D genes are given only for firm matches. Clone size appears in some rows only: once, few, many, or a class for an expanded clone.

J gene: TRBJ2-6; CDR3 length: 18; D gene: -; clone size: -; V gene: TRBV11-2; CDR3 protein: CASSLVGTLLSGANVLTF; CDR3 DNA: TGTGCCAGCAGCTTAGTAGGGACTCTACTCTCTGGGGCCAACGTCCTGACTTTC
J gene: TRBJ1-5; CDR3 length: 15; D gene: -; clone size: -; V gene: TRBV18; CDR3 protein: CASSPGSAGNQPQHF; CDR3 DNA: TGTGCCAGCTCACCTGGCTCTGCCGGCAATCAGCCCCAGCATTTT
J gene: TRBJ1-5; CDR3 length: 17; D gene: -; clone size: -; V gene: TRBV14; CDR3 protein: CASSQNGGGVGNQPQHF; CDR3 DNA: TGTGCCAGCAGCCAAAACGGGGGGGGTGTGGGCAATCAGCCCCAGCATTTT
J gene: TRBJ2-7; CDR3 length: 13; D gene: -; clone size: -; V gene: TRBV29-1; CDR3 protein: CSVEMTSSYEQYF; CDR3 DNA: TGCAGCGTTGAAATGACTAGCTCCTACGAGCAGTACTTC
J gene: TRBJ1-1; CDR3 length: 14; D gene: TRBD1; clone size: -; V gene: TRBV11-1; CDR3 protein: CASSLVGTGEEAFF; CDR3 DNA: TGTGCCAGCAGCTTAGTGGGGACAGGAGAAGAAGCTTTCTTT
J gene: TRBJ2-3; CDR3 length: 14; D gene: TRBD2; clone size: -; V gene: TRBV5-1; CDR3 protein: CASSLAGRRDTQYF; CDR3 DNA: TGCGCCAGCAGCTTGGCCGGGAGGCGGGATACGCAGTATTTT
J gene: TRBJ2-5; CDR3 length: 14; D gene: -; clone size: -; V gene: TRBV7-9; CDR3 protein: CASSLGSSPETQYF; CDR3 DNA: TGTGCCAGCAGCTTAGGTTCTAGCCCGGAGACCCAGTACTTC
J gene: TRBJ2-7; CDR3 length: 14; D gene: -; clone size: -; V gene: TRBV5-1; CDR3 protein: CASSLRGQGDEQYF; CDR3 DNA: TGCGCCAGCAGCTTGCGAGGACAAGGGGACGAGCAGTACTTC
J gene: TRBJ2-1; CDR3 length: 14; D gene: TRBD2; clone size: -; V gene: TRBV7-2; CDR3 protein: CARGLAGGPTEQFF; CDR3 DNA: TGTGCCAGGGGGCTAGCGGGGGGGCCGACTGAGCAGTTCTTC
J gene: TRBJ1-4; CDR3 length: 16; D gene: TRBD1; clone size: -; V gene: TRBV9; CDR3 protein: CASSSSSRTGDEKLFF; CDR3 DNA: TGTGCCAGCAGCTCCTCAAGTAGGACAGGGGATGAAAAACTGTTTTTT
J gene: TRBJ2-2; CDR3 length: 16; D gene: -; clone size: -; V gene: TRBV9; CDR3 protein: CASSGKVDSDTGELFF; CDR3 DNA: TGTGCCAGCAGCGGAAAAGTAGACAGCGACACCGGGGAGCTGTTTTTT
J gene: TRBJ1-4; CDR3 length: 15; D gene: TRBD1; clone size: -; V gene: TRBV7-9; CDR3 protein: CSSSPDRTESEKLFF; CDR3 DNA: TGTTCCAGCAGCCCGGACAGGACGGAGAGTGAAAAACTGTTTTTT
J gene: TRBJ2-1; CDR3 length: 14; D gene: TRBD2; clone size: -; V gene: TRBV6-5; CDR3 protein: CASSPGGASNEQFF; CDR3 DNA: TGTGCCAGCAGCCCCGGGGGGGCGTCCAATGAGCAGTTCTTC
J gene: TRBJ2-2; CDR3 length: 15; D gene: TRBD1; clone size: -; V gene: TRBV18; CDR3 protein: CASSPPAGGTGELFF; CDR3 DNA: TGTGCCAGCTCACCACCCGCAGGGGGCACCGGGGAGCTGTTTTTT
J gene: TRBJ1-6; CDR3 length: 15; D gene: -; clone size: -; V gene: TRBV11-2; CDR3 protein: CASSLGSSYNSPLHF; CDR3 DNA: TGTGCCAGCAGCTTAGGGAGCTCCTATAATTCACCCCTCCACTTT
J gene: TRBJ1-2; CDR3 length: 13; D gene: -; clone size: -; V gene: TRBV27; CDR3 protein: CASSLSPADGYTF; CDR3 DNA: TGTGCCAGCAGTTTATCACCTGCAGATGGCTACACCTTC
J gene: TRBJ1-4; CDR3 length: 14; D gene: TRBD1; clone size: few; V gene: TRBV11-2; CDR3 protein: CASSRDRGSEKLFF; CDR3 DNA: TGTGCCAGCAGCCGGGACAGGGGTAGTGAAAAACTGTTTTTT
J gene: TRBJ1-6; CDR3 length: 15; D gene: TRBD1; clone size: -; V gene: TRBV5-1; CDR3 protein: CASSFTGTGNSPLHF; CDR3 DNA: TGCGCCAGCAGCTTCACCGGGACAGGGAATTCACCCCTCCACTTT
J gene: TRBJ2-1; CDR3 length: 13; D gene: -; clone size: once; V gene: TRBV6-5; CDR3 protein: CASRGLSYNEQFF; CDR3 DNA: TGTGCCAGCAGGGGCCTCTCCTACAATGAGCAGTTCTTC
J gene: TRBJ2-5; CDR3 length: 17; D gene: TRBD2; clone size: -; V gene: TRBV7-9; CDR3 protein: CASSFLLTSEGGQTQYF; CDR3 DNA: TGTGCCAGCAGCTTTCTACTCACTAGCGAGGGAGGACAGACCCAGTACTTC
J gene: TRBJ2-6; CDR3 length: 16; D gene: TRBD1; clone size: -; V gene: TRBV5-1; CDR3 protein: CASSLVQGEGANVLTF; CDR3 DNA: TGCGCCAGCAGCTTGGTGCAGGGGGAAGGGGCCAACGTCCTGACTTTC
J gene: TRBJ2-3; CDR3 length: 15; D gene: TRBD1; clone size: -; V gene: TRBV7-7; CDR3 protein: CASSSGQSSTDTQYF; CDR3 DNA: TGTGCCAGCAGCTCGGGACAGTCTAGCACAGATACGCAGTATTTT
J gene: TRBJ2-1; CDR3 length: 12; D gene: TRBD2; clone size: -; V gene: TRBV30; CDR3 protein: CAWSIAGARQFF; CDR3 DNA: TGTGCCTGGAGTATAGCGGGGGCCCGCCAGTTCTTC
J gene: TRBJ1-1; CDR3 length: 17; D gene: -; clone size: -; V gene: TRBV7-6; CDR3 protein: CASSLKTGDILNTEAFF; CDR3 DNA: TGTGCCAGCAGCTTAAAGACAGGAGATATCTTGAACACTGAAGCTTTCTTT
J gene: TRBJ2-5; CDR3 length: 13; D gene: -; clone size: -; V gene: TRBV6-5; CDR3 protein: CASSYSGWETQYF; CDR3 DNA: TGTGCCAGCAGTTACTCGGGCTGGGAGACCCAGTACTTC
J gene: TRBJ1-1; CDR3 length: 14; D gene: -; clone size: -; V gene: TRBV5-6; CDR3 protein: CASSLGGLNTEAFF; CDR3 DNA: TGTGCCAGCAGCTTGGGGGGCTTGAACACTGAAGCTTTCTTT
J gene: TRBJ2-1; CDR3 length: 14; D gene: TRBD2; clone size: few; V gene: TRBV25-1; CDR3 protein: CASLGRGAYNEQFF; CDR3 DNA: TGTGCCAGCCTGGGGCGGGGGGCCTACAATGAGCAGTTCTTC
J gene: TRBJ2-7; CDR3 length: 16; D gene: TRBD1; clone size: few; V gene: TRBV27; CDR3 protein: CASSWSRDRSSYEQYF; CDR3 DNA: TGTGCCAGCAGTTGGTCCCGGGACAGGAGCTCCTACGAGCAGTACTTC
J gene: TRBJ2-5; CDR3 length: 17; D gene: TRBD2; clone size: -; V gene: TRBV5-1; CDR3 protein: CASLLVSSGGDKETQYF; CDR3 DNA: TGCGCCAGCCTTCTGGTGTCGAGCGGGGGAGACAAAGAGACCCAGTACTTC
J gene: TRBJ1-2; CDR3 length: 11; D gene: -; clone size: -; V gene: TRBV12-5; CDR3 protein: CASGSGYGYTF; CDR3 DNA: TGTGCTAGTGGTTCGGGTTATGGCTACACCTTC
J gene: TRBJ2-1; CDR3 length: 12; D gene: -; clone size: -; V gene: TRBV6-6; CDR3 protein: CASSYVRNEQFF; CDR3 DNA: TGTGCCAGCAGTTACGTGCGCAATGAGCAGTTCTTC
J gene: TRBJ1-6; CDR3 length: 16; D gene: TRBD1; clone size: -; V gene: TRBV7-3; CDR3 protein: CASSLYSQGANSPLHF; CDR3 DNA: TGTGCCAGCAGCTTATATTCACAGGGGGCTAATTCACCCCTCCACTTT
J gene: TRBJ2-1; CDR3 length: 18; D gene: TRBD2; clone size: -; V gene: TRBV7-2; CDR3 protein: CASSLPKMVGGGSNEQFF; CDR3 DNA: TGTGCCAGCAGCTTACCCAAGATGGTGGGGGGGGGTTCCAATGAGCAGTTCTTC
J gene: TRBJ1-3; CDR3 length: 13; D gene: -; clone size: -; V gene: TRBV6-4; CDR3 protein: CASSVTPGNTIYF; CDR3 DNA: TGTGCCAGCAGTGTGACACCTGGAAACACCATATATTTT
J gene: TRBJ1-2; CDR3 length: 12; D gene: -; clone size: -; V gene: TRBV6-4; CDR3 protein: CASSDGTVGYTF; CDR3 DNA: TGTGCCAGCAGTGACGGCACAGTTGGCTACACCTTC
J gene: TRBJ2-1; CDR3 length: 16; D gene: TRBD2; clone size: once; V gene: TRBV28; CDR3 protein: CASSGSGATSYNEQFF; CDR3 DNA: TGTGCCAGCAGTGGTAGCGGGGCCACCTCCTACAATGAGCAGTTCTTC
J gene: TRBJ1-2; CDR3 length: 14; D gene: -; clone size: -; V gene: TRBV2; CDR3 protein: CASSPGGSYYGYTF; CDR3 DNA: TGTGCCAGCAGTCCCGGCGGTTCCTACTATGGCTACACCTTC